Following are 28 T cell receptor beta chains from one sample sequenced in a study of cytomegalovirus exposure and HLA in healthy donors. With 60 Vbeta and 13 Jbeta primers, the PCR was carried out. Generated by immunoSEQ multiplex PCR, the TCRdb table keeps only in-frame clones and is missing some. This sample has some 190,000 clones, with around 78% found just once. Sample: PBMCs. These receptors all stem from a man between 18 and 29 years old in good health and CMV-seronegative.

This chain joins TRBV19 and TRBJ1-5; D possibly corresponds to TRBD1 (5 bases). CDR3 size: 14 residues. Trimming shortened V by 1 base and J by 3 bases, and 7 bases separated the two germline ends. Germline CDR1 and CDR2: LNHDA and SQIVND (reference sequence). The CDR3 DNA is TGTGCCAGTAGTATAGGACAGATCAATCAGCCCCAGCATTTT. Translating gives CASSIGQINQPQHF.

V usage is TRBV10-2 and J usage is TRBJ2-7, with TRBD2 identical over 11 bases. In germline, CDR1 is WSHSY, CDR2 SAAADI. Losses at the gene ends were 6 bases for V and 5 bases for J; bases not matched to a gene: 9. CDR3 length: 15 amino acids. Here the CDR3 reads CASRDTSGSFNEQYF. In nucleotides, the CDR3 is TGCGCCAGCAGGGACACTAGCGGGAGTTTCAACGAGCAGTACTTC.

V is TRBV28 and J is TRBJ1-1; no clear D gene. Trimming pared 3 bases from V and 0 bases from J, leaving 5 bases between. Germline CDR1 MDHEN, CDR2 SYDVKM. This CDR3 spans 13 amino acids. CDR3 nucleotide sequence: TGTGCCAGCAGTTTGGGCATGAACACTGAAGCTTTCTTT. Translating gives CASSLGMNTEAFF.

This chain uses TRBV9 with TRBJ2-1; TRBD2 might be the D (7 bases). CDR3 length: 14 amino acids. The germline CDR1 and CDR2 sequences are SGDLS and YYNGEE. The germline V and J ends were trimmed by 0 bases and 8 bases, with 12 bases remaining between them. CDR3 bases: TGTGCCAGCAGCGTAGGAGGGGGAGGGTATGAGCAGTTCTTC. It translates to CASSVGGGGYEQFF.

This chain joins TRBV30 and TRBJ2-7; the match to TRBD2 covers 8 bases. The length of the CDR3 is 15 residues. After removal of 0 bases from V and 2 bases from J, the junction contained 6 bases not matched to a gene. CDR1 is GTSNPN, CDR2 SVGIG, per germline (reference sequence). The chain's CDR3 is CAWSVRFGRAYEQYF. In DNA form, the CDR3 reads TGTGCCTGGAGTGTACGGTTCGGGAGGGCCTACGAGCAGTACTTC. Combining the CDR3 with reference TRBV30 and TRBJ2-7 gives the whole variable domain SQTIHQWPATLVQPVGSPLSLECTVEGTSNPNLYWYRQAAGRGLQLLFYSVGIGQISSEVPQNLSASRPQDRQFILSSKKLLLSDSGFYLCAWSVRFGRAYEQYFGPGTRLTVT.

This clone occurred a few times. The V call is TRBV7-8, the J call TRBJ2-3; D possibly corresponds to TRBD1 (5 bases). Deletions cut 1 base from V and 2 bases from J, with 10 bases between. The CDR3 is 15 residues long. From germline, CDR1 is SGHVS and CDR2 FQNEAQ. The chain's CDR3 is CASSLDRQDTDTQYF. DNA for the CDR3: TGTGCCAGCAGCTTAGACAGGCAGGACACAGATACGCAGTATTTT.

The rearrangement joins TRBV18 to TRBJ1-1; D call uncertain. Trimming removed 1 base at V and 5 bases at J, with 8 bases between. The CDR3 sequence is 13 residues long. Germline CDR1 reads KGHSH; CDR2 reads LQKENI. CDR3: CASSPREFTEAFF. The DNA for the CDR3 is TGTGCCAGCTCACCACGGGAGTTTACTGAAGCTTTCTTT.

This chain links TRBV19 with TRBJ1-2, with D uncertain. Germline-derived CDR1 and CDR2 are LNHDA and SQIVND (reference sequence). V was shortened by 6 bases and J by 4 bases, with 9 bases between the two germline ends. CDR3 length equals 12 residues. CDR3 bases: TGTGCCAGTAGACGCGAGGGCTATGGCTACACCTTC. Its translation is CASRREGYGYTF.

This chain links TRBV19 with TRBJ1-1; no clear D gene. Germline CDR1 is LNHDA and CDR2 is SQIVND (reference sequence). With 2 bases removed from V and 3 bases from J, the gap between germline ends came to 13 bases. This CDR3 is built from 15 residues. CDR3 sequence reads: CASSILGGGDTEAFF. CDR3 coding DNA: TGTGCCAGTAGTATACTGGGAGGCGGAGACACTGAAGCTTTCTTT.

This clone has only a few counts. The V and J genes are TRBV6-4 and TRBJ2-3; the match to TRBD2 covers 8 bases. V shed 4 bases and J 2 bases; nucleotides not matched to a gene: 2. From germline, CDR1 is MRHNA and CDR2 SNTAGT. The CDR3 spans 14 residues. CDR3 DNA: TGTGCCAGCAGTGGGGGACTAGACACAGATACGCAGTATTTT. Residues: CASSGGLDTDTQYF.

This chain uses TRBV5-1 with TRBJ2-2; D possibly corresponds to TRBD1 (6 bases). Germline V gene data show CDR1 as SGHRS and CDR2 as YFSETQ. This CDR3 has 15 residues. Trimming removed 3 bases from V and 0 bases from J, with 9 bases in between. CDR3 residues: CASSSDRSNTGELFF. CDR3 nucleotide sequence: TGCGCCAGCAGCTCGGACAGATCGAACACCGGGGAGCTGTTTTTT.

This chain links TRBV4-2 with TRBJ2-3; 9 bases fit TRBD1. Trimming cost V 0 bases and J 4 bases; bases outside gene matches: 8. The CDR3 totals 17 residues. Germline V lookup: CDR1 LGHNA, CDR2 YNFKEQ. The CDR3 bases are TGTGCCAGCAGCCAAGAACCGGGACAGGGCATTTCAGATACGCAGTATTTT. Its translation: CASSQEPGQGISDTQYF.

This chain connects TRBV7-8 to TRBJ1-2; 11 nucleotides match TRBD1. Germline assignment: CDR1 SGHVS and CDR2 FQNEAQ. With V trimmed by 6 bases and J by 7 bases, 7 bases remained unmatched. The CDR3 extends over 14 amino acids. CDR3 amino acids: CASRSGQGACGYTF. Written as DNA, the CDR3 is TGTGCCAGCAGGTCCGGACAGGGGGCGTGTGGCTACACCTTC. The full variable domain, rest sourced from reference TRBV7-8 and TRBJ1-2, is GAGVSQSPRYKVAKRGQDVALRCDPISGHVSLFWYQQALGQGPEFLTYFQNEAQLDKSGLPSDRFFAERPEGSVSTLKIQRTQQEDSAVYLCASRSGQGACGYTFGSGTRLTVV.

This rearrangement joins TRBV28 to TRBJ2-7; D gene unclear. CDR3 length: 13 amino acids. Trimming stripped 8 bases from V and 2 bases from J, with 13 bases between. CDR1 and CDR2 (germline): MDHEN, SYDVKM. The CDR3 DNA is TGTGCCAGCTTCCACAGAAGTGCCTACGAGCAGTACTTC. Its translation: CASFHRSAYEQYF.

V is TRBV28 and J is TRBJ2-7; TRBD2 matches at 8 bases. CDR1 is MDHEN and CDR2 is SYDVKM in the germline V gene. The CDR3 is made up of 15 amino acids. J gave up 5 bases and V 6 bases, and 12 bases lay outside the gene matches. The CDR3 DNA follows: TGTGCCAGCAGGCCCCCGGGGGGGGGAATGAACGAGCAGTACTTC. It translates to CASRPPGGGMNEQYF.

The V and J genes are TRBV20-1 and TRBJ2-3, with D hard to call. The length of the CDR3 is 11 residues. Deletions cut 4 bases from V and 5 bases from J, with 7 bases between. Per the germline V gene, CDR1 is DFQATT and CDR2 is SNEGSKA (reference sequence). In DNA form, the CDR3 reads TGCAGTGCTACACATAAAGATACGCAGTATTTT. As protein: CSATHKDTQYF.

The chain carries TRBV5-1 and TRBJ1-6; maybe TRBD1 (5 bases). This CDR3 comprises 13 residues. Trimming left V 1 base short and J 9 bases short, with 8 bases between. CDR1 is SGHRS and CDR2 is YFSETQ in the germline V gene. This CDR3 is CASSLQGGSPLHF. CDR3 coding DNA: TGCGCCAGCAGCTTGCAGGGCGGTTCACCCCTCCACTTT.

The rearrangement uses TRBV19 and TRBJ1-1; TRBD1 matches 10 bases. V was clipped by 6 bases and J by 5 bases; unmatched bases: 9. The germline V gene has CDR1 LNHDA and CDR2 SQIVND (reference sequence). CDR3 size: 15 residues. CDR3 sequence reads: CASRRQGAGTTEAFF. The DNA for the CDR3 is TGTGCCAGTAGGCGACAGGGGGCGGGTACTACTGAAGCTTTCTTT.

The V call is TRBV2, the J call TRBJ1-1; D call uncertain. Germline V gene data show CDR1 as SNHLY and CDR2 as FYNNEI. V was shortened by 4 bases and J by 5 bases, with 5 bases between the two germline ends. The CDR3 runs 11 residues. The CDR3 DNA reads as TGTGCCAGCAGTGGGGAGACTGAAGCTTTCTTT. It codes for CASSGETEAFF.

The CDR3 DNA is TGTGCCAGCAGTCCGTGGCCTCACAAGTACGAGCAGTACTTC. This codes for CASSPWPHKYEQYF. The rearrangement joins TRBV5-8 to TRBJ2-7, with no clear D. Germline CDR1 SGHTS, CDR2 YDEGEE. V lost 5 bases and J 4 bases, leaving 16 bases between the germline ends. The CDR3 consists of 14 residues.

V gene TRBV7-3 combines with J gene TRBJ2-1, with D possibly matching TRBD1 (7 bases). CDR1 and CDR2 from the germline V gene are SGHTA and FQGTGA. Deletions cut 5 bases from V and 7 bases from J, with 18 bases between. The CDR3 covers 15 residues. The CDR3 is CASSPQGGRGNEQFF. CDR3 DNA: TGTGCCAGCAGCCCCCAGGGGGGCCGGGGGAATGAGCAGTTCTTC. The full variable domain, with the rest looked up from reference TRBV7-3 and TRBJ2-1, is GAGVSQTPSNKVTEKGKYVELRCDPISGHTALYWYRQSLGQGPEFLIYFQGTGAADDSGLPNDRFFAVRPEGSVSTLKIQRTERGDSAVYLCASSPQGGRGNEQFFGPGTRLTVL.

This clone turned up a few times. The V call is TRBV7-9, the J call TRBJ2-7; the D gene is possibly TRBD1 (6 bases). Germline-derived CDR1 and CDR2 are SEHNR and FQNEAQ (reference sequence). Trimming pared 5 bases from V and 4 bases from J, leaving 15 bases between. This CDR3 is built from 14 residues. CDR3 loop: CASSPSNQGYEQYF. The CDR3 DNA reads TGTGCCAGCAGCCCAAGTAACCAGGGGTACGAGCAGTACTTC.

This clone was detected only a few times. This chain connects TRBV14 to TRBJ2-7; 8 nucleotides align to TRBD1. CDR1 SGHDN and CDR2 FVKESK come from the germline V gene. J was trimmed by 2 bases and V by 4 bases; bases with no gene match: 7. CDR3 size: 15 residues. The CDR3 DNA follows: TGTGCCAGCAGCCGCGGACAGGGACCTACCTACGAGCAGTACTTC. Its translation: CASSRGQGPTYEQYF.

This clone came up once. This chain links TRBV11-2 with TRBJ1-2; no definite D call. This CDR3 spans 14 amino acids. Germline V lookup: CDR1 SGHAT, CDR2 FQNNGV. V was clipped by 4 bases and J by 8 bases, with 17 bases between them. In DNA, the CDR3 is TGTGCCAGCAGCTCCGCTTTCGAGGGCCGGGGCTACACCTTC. Protein sequence: CASSSAFEGRGYTF.

This rearrangement joins TRBV29-1 to TRBJ2-7; the D gene is possibly TRBD1 (6 bases). With 3 bases removed from V and 7 bases from J, the gap between germline ends came to 13 bases. The CDR3 is 12 residues long. Germline V lookup: CDR1 SQVTM, CDR2 ANQGSEA. This CDR3 is CSVDLGAREQYF. CDR3 DNA sequence: TGCAGCGTTGACTTGGGGGCGAGGGAGCAGTACTTC.

The sample holds a few counts of this clone. The chain has TRBV5-1 and TRBJ1-1, with TRBD1 as a possible D gene (6 bases). Germline-derived CDR1 and CDR2 are SGHRS and YFSETQ. V dropped 3 bases and J dropped 2 bases, with 11 bases sitting between them. The CDR3 covers 14 residues. DNA of the CDR3: TGCGCCAGCAGCTCCGGGACACTAAACACTGAAGCTTTCTTT. This encodes CASSSGTLNTEAFF. Complete variable domain (other parts from reference TRBV5-1 and TRBJ1-1): KAGVTQTPRYLIKTRGQQVTLSCSPISGHRSVSWYQQTPGQGLQFLFEYFSETQRNKGNFPGRFSGRQFSNSRSEMNVSTLELGDSALYLCASSSGTLNTEAFFGQGTRLTVV.

J is TRBJ2-5 and V is TRBV29-1, with D perhaps matching TRBD2 (6 bases). Trimming took 4 bases from V and 4 from J, leaving 10 bases between them. From germline, CDR1 is SQVTM and CDR2 ANQGSEA. The CDR3 extends over 12 amino acids. The CDR3 sequence is CSVAQGGETQYF. In nucleotides, the CDR3 is TGCAGCGTTGCGCAGGGAGGAGAGACCCAGTACTTC.

V is TRBV28 and J is TRBJ1-6; TRBD1 is a possible D gene (5 bases). From germline, CDR1 is MDHEN and CDR2 SYDVKM. There are 17 residues in the CDR3. V was shortened by 6 bases and J by 0 bases, with 15 bases between the two germline ends. The CDR3 protein is CASSSRTLSSYNSPLHF. CDR3 sequence (DNA): TGTGCCAGCAGCTCTCGGACACTGAGCTCCTATAATTCACCCCTCCACTTT.